The source of this TCR beta chain is a study of type 1 regulatory T cells. The germline gives CDR1 ENHRY, CDR2 SYGVKD. V lost 4 bases and J lost 0, with 13 bases in between. The CDR3 is made up of 15 amino acids. This clonotype has just a few counts. What it binds is not known. TCRdb passed the reads through MiXCR, listing each CDR3 protein once. Here the sample spans roughly 40,000 distinct CDR3 sequences, 12% being singletons. The rearrangement links TRBV10-3 to TRBJ2-7, with a tentative D call TRBD2 (6 bases). The sequence came from a human donor in good health. Sequencing was done on a sample of cultured non-Tr1 T cells, either the whole culture or a sorted T cell fraction (not recorded which). CDR3 residues: CAISGRGLSSYEQYF. The CDR3 region has the DNA TGTGCCATCAGTGGGAGGGGTCTTTCCTCCTACGAGCAGTACTTC.